This T cell receptor (beta chain) was documented in a study of CD8 T cells in Susac syndrome. After extraction with the RNeasy kit, about 0.45 to 1 ug of the RNA was reverse transcribed using random hexamers. TCRdb reanalysed the immunoSEQ multiplex PCR reads using MiXCR and keeps one entry per CDR3 protein. The top ten hold about 0.09% of the sample, which has roughly 190,000 distinct CDR3 sequences, 91% seen once. CD8+ and CD4+ blood T cells underwent TCR beta sequencing. This CDR3 has 14 residues. Trimming cost V 1 base and J 4 bases, with 9 bases left between them. The genes are TRBV12-3 or TRBV12-4 and TRBJ2-3; D is unclear. Material for sequencing was CD4+ T cells from PBMCs. The receptor comes from a human donor with Susac syndrome. The CDR3 here is CASSLGSSSDTQYF. The CDR3, as DNA: TGTGCCAGCAGTTTAGGATCTAGTTCAGATACGCAGTATTTT.